Listed below are T cell receptor beta chains from one sample, sequenced in a study of regulatory T cells in long-lasting Graves disease. TCRdb reanalysed the multiplex PCR reads using MiXCR and keeps one entry per CDR3 protein. The sample consists of around 360,000 distinct CDR3 sequences, 15% to 20% of them appearing once. These data were likewise used in another study, on T cells in Graves' hyperthyroidism and ophthalmopathy.

The specimen comprised peripheral blood mononuclear cells (PBMCs), sampled at new diagnosis, from a patient treated with antithyroid drugs. The receptors here all came from a woman between 18 and 29 years old with Graves disease. Both conserved end residues are part of each CDR3. A D gene is named only where the DNA matches it firmly. Expanded clones are given a class, and other clones once, few, many or no size at all.

v_call	j_call	clone_size	d_call	cdr3_aa	cdr3_nt
TRBV7-3	TRBJ1-1	NA	NA	CATNRERTEAFF	TGTGCCACCAACCGGGAGAGGACTGAAGCTTTCTTT
TRBV6-5	TRBJ1-5	NA	NA	CASSYTGNGQPQHF	TGTGCCAGCAGTTACACGGGGAACGGTCAGCCCCAGCATTTT
TRBV29-1	TRBJ1-5	NA	TRBD1	CSAGTGGNQPQHF	TGCAGCGCCGGGACAGGGGGGAATCAGCCCCAGCATTTT
TRBV12-3/TRBV12-4	TRBJ2-3	many	NA	CASSLSGASTDTQYF	TGTGCCAGCAGTTTATCGGGGGCCTCCACAGATACGCAGTATTTT
TRBV20-1	TRBJ2-3	many	NA	CSARWRLGAVLTDTQYF	TGCAGTGCTAGATGGCGCCTAGGAGCGGTCCTCACAGATACGCAGTATTTT
TRBV20-1	TRBJ2-7	many	NA	CSAERGEEQYF	TGCAGTGCGGAGAGGGGGGAAGAGCAGTACTTC
TRBV19	TRBJ1-1	many	NA	CASSMRQDNTEAFF	TGTGCCAGTAGTATGCGACAAGACAACACTGAAGCTTTCTTT
TRBV7-9	TRBJ2-7	NA	NA	CASSLENTYEQYF	TGTGCCAGCAGCTTAGAGAACACCTACGAGCAGTACTTC
TRBV6-1	TRBJ2-7	many	NA	CASTSFSTGFSYEQYF	TGTGCCAGCACCTCATTTTCGACAGGATTCTCCTACGAGCAGTACTTC
TRBV18	TRBJ1-1	NA	NA	CASSPPGTGNTEAFF	TGTGCCAGCTCACCACCCGGGACGGGAAACACTGAAGCTTTCTTT
TRBV18	TRBJ2-1	many	TRBD2	CASSPLAEGDNEQFF	TGTGCCAGCTCGCCACTAGCGGAGGGGGACAATGAGCAGTTCTTC
TRBV10-3	TRBJ1-6	many	NA	CAISESRGSGNSPLHF	TGTGCCATCAGTGAGTCGCGAGGGTCTGGGAATTCACCCCTCCACTTT
TRBV5-1	TRBJ1-1	many	NA	CASSFTLAANTEAFF	TGCGCCAGCAGCTTTACCCTTGCAGCGAACACTGAAGCTTTCTTT
TRBV4-1	TRBJ1-3	NA	NA	CASSQEGGSHSGNTIYF	TGCGCCAGCAGCCAAGAGGGGGGTTCCCACTCTGGAAACACCATATATTTT
TRBV5-1	TRBJ2-5	many	NA	CASSLEGIQETQYF	TGCGCCAGCAGCTTGGAAGGGATTCAAGAGACCCAGTACTTC
TRBV6-1	TRBJ1-3	many	NA	CASSTGFSGNTIYF	TGTGCCAGCAGTACAGGGTTCTCTGGAAACACCATATATTTT